This TCR beta chain was identified during a study of cytomegalovirus exposure and HLA in healthy donors. PCR involved 60 Vbeta and 13 Jbeta primers. Method: immunoSEQ multiplex PCR; TCRdb's copy keeps in-frame clones and lacks some. The sample has about 160,000 clones; approximately 80% are singletons. V lost 6 bases to trimming and J lost 2 bases; unmatched junction nucleotides: 9. CDR3 length: 16 amino acids. Germline assignment: CDR1 MNHEY and CDR2 SMNVEV (reference sequence). General study results and limits: Presence/absence analysis assumed near-uniform sequencing depth across donors. The listing of 160 or so TCR beta chains classed them as cytomegalovirus-associated.

With regard to this clone: Its antigen remains unknown.

The chain combines TRBV27 with TRBJ1-4; 7 bases agree with TRBD1. Sequencing was carried out using PBMCs. The sequence came from a woman aged 45-65 years in good health and CMV-seronegative. CDR3 nucleotides: TGTGCCAGCAGAAAGGGACAGAGGGGGACTAATGAAAAACTGTTTTTT. Protein: CASRKGQRGTNEKLFF.